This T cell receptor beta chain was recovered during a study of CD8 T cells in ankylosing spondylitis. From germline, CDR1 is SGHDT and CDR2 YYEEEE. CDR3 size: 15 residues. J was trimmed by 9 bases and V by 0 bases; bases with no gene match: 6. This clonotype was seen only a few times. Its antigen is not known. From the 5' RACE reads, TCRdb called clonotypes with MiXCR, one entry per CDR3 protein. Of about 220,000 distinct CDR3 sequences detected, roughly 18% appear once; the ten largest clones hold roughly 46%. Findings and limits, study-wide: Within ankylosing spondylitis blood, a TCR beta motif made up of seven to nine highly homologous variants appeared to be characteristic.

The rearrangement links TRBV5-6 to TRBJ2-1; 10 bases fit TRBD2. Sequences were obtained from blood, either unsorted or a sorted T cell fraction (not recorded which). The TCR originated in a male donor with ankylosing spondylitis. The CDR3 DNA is TGTGCCAGCAGCTTGGGTAGCGGGAGGTATCTTGAGCAGTTCTTC. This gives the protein CASSLGSGRYLEQFF.